Sequencing of this TCR beta chain was carried out in a study of control samples from healthy donors and cancer patients. A remark on this clone: Within the sample, other DNA sequences also encode this same CDR3.

Trimming removed 0 bases from V and 11 bases from J, with 7 bases in between. Germline CDR1 is LNHDA and CDR2 is SQIVND (reference sequence). CDR3 length equals 12 residues. Assay: immunoSEQ multiplex PCR; the TCRdb copy retains only in-frame clones and omits some. The table shows about 120,000 clones, with 85% to 95% occurring only once. The sample comprised PBMCs. The origin of this receptor is a man older than 75 with head and neck cancer. The J gene is TRBJ1-4, the V gene TRBV19; D gene ambiguous. CDR3 in DNA: TGTGCCAGTAGTATAGACCGACGGAAACTGTTTTTT. Translated, it gives CASSIDRRKLFF.